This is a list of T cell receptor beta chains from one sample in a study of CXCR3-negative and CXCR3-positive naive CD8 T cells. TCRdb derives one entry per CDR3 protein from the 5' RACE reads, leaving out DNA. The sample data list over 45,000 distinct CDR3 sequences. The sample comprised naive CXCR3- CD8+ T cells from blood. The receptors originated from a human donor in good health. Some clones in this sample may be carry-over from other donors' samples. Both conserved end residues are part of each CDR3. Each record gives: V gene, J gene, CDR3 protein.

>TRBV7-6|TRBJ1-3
CASTPSLPGSGNTMYF
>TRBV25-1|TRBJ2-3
CASSESGSKDTQYF
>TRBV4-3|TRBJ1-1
CASSQDWTSRAEAFF
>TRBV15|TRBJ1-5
CATSRDSYLNQPQHF
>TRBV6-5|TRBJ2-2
CASRWESQNTGELFF
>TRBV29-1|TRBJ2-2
CSVAFSGRVNTGELFF
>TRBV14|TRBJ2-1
CASSQVTGGINEQFF
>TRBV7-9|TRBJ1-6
CASSLVGQAPNSPLHF
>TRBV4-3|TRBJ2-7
CASSQDGDSQDEQYF
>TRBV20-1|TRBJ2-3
CSARLAGGRDTQYF
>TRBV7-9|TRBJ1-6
CASSLYMVTAGTYNSPLHF
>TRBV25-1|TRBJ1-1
CASSEWGQGNTEAFF
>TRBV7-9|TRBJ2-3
CASTPEGESQYF
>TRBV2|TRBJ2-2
CASSEAGGGTNTGELFF
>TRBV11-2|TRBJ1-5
CASSLGYGYSNQPQHF
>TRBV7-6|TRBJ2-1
CASSSIAGGMNEQFF
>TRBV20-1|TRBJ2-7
CSARSGTGTYEQYF
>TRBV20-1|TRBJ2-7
CSAREQVTYEQYF
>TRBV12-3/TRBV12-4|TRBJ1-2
CASGFGWEGTGSKGYTF
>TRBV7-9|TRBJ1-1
CASSPSKVAPTEAFF
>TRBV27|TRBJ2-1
CASSLRGDNNEQFF
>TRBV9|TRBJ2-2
CASSVVQGDTGELFF
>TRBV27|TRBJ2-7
CASTRSTGVMPYEQYF
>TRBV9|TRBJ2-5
CASSPGLAGGPGQETQYF
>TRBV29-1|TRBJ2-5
CSVEPRGEETHYF
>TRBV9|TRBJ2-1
CASSVVINEQFF
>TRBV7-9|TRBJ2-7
CASTDRTYEQYF
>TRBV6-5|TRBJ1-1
CASRQTGGAAEAFF
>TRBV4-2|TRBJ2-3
CASSQDTSGTDTQYF
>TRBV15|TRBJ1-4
CATSRALGAASNEKLFF
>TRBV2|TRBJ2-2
CASINGDLDSGELFF
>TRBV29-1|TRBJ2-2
CSVEFPGRPSDTGELFF
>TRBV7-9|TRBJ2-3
CASSPTGPPIDTQYF
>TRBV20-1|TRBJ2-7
CSAQDRDRGSVEQYF
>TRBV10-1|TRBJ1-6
CASRLRSSYNSPLYF
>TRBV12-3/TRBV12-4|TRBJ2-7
CASQGSYEQYF
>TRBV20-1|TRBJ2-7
CSASGGGEFYEQYF
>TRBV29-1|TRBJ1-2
CSVVGVGYGYTF
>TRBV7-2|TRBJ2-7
CASVRTVDYEQYF
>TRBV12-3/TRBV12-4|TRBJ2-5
CASSPSGQIQETQYF
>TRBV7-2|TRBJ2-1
CASSLAPGQGFNEQFF